The present TCR beta chain was sequenced within a study of CD8 T cells in Susac syndrome. High-throughput TCR beta sequencing covered peripheral CD8+ and CD4+ T cells. The patients who served as multiple sclerosis controls were treatment-naive and had stable or active relapsing-remitting disease that fulfilled the revised McDonald criteria. Purification of the CD8+ and CD4+ T cells relied on negative isolation, and TEMRA cells underwent FACS enrichment. Random hexamers served to reverse transcribe roughly 0.5 to 1 ug RNA. immunoSEQ multiplex PCR amplified TCR beta CDR3 across 54 Vbeta, 13 Jbeta. In TCRdb, the immunoSEQ multiplex PCR reads were re-called with MiXCR into one record per CDR3 protein. This table holds approximately 140,000 distinct CDR3 sequences, 95% found once. Sequenced: CD4+ T cells from PBMCs. This receptor was obtained from a human donor with multiple sclerosis.

The CDR3 loop reads CASSLAGTEKLFF. The CDR3 nucleotides are TGTGCCAGCAGTTTAGCCGGGACAGAAAAACTGTTTTTT. The chain links TRBV12-3 or TRBV12-4 to TRBJ1-4, with D perhaps TRBD1 (6 bases). Trimming took off 0 bases at V and 8 bases at J, with 7 bases between the two ends. This CDR3 region has 13 residues.